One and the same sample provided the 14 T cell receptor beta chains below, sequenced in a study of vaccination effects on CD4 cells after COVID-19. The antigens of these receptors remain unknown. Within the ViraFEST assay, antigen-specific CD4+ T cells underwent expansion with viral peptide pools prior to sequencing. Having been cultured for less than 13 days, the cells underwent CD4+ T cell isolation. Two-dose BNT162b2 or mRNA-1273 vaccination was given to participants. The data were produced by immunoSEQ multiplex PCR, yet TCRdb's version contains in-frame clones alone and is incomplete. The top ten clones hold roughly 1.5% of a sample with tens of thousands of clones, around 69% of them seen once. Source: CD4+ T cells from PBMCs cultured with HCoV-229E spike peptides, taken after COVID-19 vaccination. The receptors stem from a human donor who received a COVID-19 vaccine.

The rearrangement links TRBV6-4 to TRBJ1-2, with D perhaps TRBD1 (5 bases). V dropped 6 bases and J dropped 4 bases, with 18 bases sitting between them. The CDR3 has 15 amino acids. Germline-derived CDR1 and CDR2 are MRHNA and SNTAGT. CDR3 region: CASRDSQGRCYGYTF. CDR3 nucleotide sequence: TGTGCCAGCAGAGATAGCCAGGGACGATGCTATGGCTACACCTTC.

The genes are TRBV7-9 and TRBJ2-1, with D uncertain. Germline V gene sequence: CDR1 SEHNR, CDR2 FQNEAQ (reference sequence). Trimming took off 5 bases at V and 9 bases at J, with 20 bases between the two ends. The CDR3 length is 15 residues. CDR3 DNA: TGTGCCAGCAGCCCCAGCCTGGTTTTATCCGGTGAGCAGTTCTTC. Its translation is CASSPSLVLSGEQFF.

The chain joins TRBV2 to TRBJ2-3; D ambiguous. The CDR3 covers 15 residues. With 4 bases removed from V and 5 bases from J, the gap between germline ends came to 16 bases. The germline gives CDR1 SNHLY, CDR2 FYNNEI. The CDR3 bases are TGTGCCAGCAGTGTGGGCTTGGTGGTGGGAGATACGCAGTATTTT. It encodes CASSVGLVVGDTQYF.

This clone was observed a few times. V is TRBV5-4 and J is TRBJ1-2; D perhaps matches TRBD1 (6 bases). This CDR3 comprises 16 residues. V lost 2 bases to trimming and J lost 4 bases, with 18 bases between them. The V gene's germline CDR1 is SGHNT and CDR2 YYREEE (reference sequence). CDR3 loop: CASSFYPRTATYGYTF. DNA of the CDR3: TGTGCCAGCAGCTTCTACCCCAGGACAGCTACCTATGGCTACACCTTC.

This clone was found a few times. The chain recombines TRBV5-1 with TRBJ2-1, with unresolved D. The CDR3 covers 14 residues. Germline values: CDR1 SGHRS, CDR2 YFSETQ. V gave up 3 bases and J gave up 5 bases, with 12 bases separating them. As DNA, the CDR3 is TGCGCCAGCAGCTCTGGAAGTGTCGACAATGAGCAGTTCTTC. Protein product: CASSSGSVDNEQFF.

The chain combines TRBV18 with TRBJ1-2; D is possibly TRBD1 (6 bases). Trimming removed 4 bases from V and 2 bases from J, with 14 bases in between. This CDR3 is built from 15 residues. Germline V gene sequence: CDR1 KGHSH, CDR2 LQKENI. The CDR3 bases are TGTGCCAGCTCACAATCCCGGGACATAAACTATGGCTACACCTTC. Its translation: CASSQSRDINYGYTF.

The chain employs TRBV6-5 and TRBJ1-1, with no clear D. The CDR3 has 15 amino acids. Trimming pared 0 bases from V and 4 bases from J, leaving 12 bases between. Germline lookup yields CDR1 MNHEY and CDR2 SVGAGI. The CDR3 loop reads CASSYSGSVVTEAFF. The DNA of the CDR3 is TGTGCCAGCAGTTACTCGGGCAGTGTGGTCACTGAAGCTTTCTTT.

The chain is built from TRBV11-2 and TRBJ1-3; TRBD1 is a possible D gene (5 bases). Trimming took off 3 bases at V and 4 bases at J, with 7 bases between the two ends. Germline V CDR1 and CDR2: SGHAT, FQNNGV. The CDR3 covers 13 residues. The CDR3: CASSFGGGNTIYF. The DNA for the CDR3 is TGTGCCAGCAGCTTCGGGGGGGGAAACACCATATATTTT.

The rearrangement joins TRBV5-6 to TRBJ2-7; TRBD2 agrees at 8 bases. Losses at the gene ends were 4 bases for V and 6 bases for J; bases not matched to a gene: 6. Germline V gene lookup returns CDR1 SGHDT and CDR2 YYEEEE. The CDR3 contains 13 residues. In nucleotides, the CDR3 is TGTGCCAGCAGCCTAGGACTAGCAGGCGAGCAGTACGTC. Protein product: CASSLGLAGEQYV.

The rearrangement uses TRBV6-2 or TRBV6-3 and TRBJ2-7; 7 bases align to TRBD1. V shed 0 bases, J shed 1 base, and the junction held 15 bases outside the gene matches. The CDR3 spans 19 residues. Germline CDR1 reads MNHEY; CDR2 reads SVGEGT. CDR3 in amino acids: CASSYSRGRVVVWSYEQYV. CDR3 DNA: TGTGCCAGCAGTTACTCGAGGGGGCGGGTCGTCGTTTGGTCCTACGAGCAGTACGTC.

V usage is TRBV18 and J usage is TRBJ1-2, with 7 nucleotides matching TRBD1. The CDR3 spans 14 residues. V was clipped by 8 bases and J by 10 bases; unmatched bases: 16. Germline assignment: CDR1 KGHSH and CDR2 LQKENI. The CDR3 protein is CASQETRDSGNYTF. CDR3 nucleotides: TGTGCCAGCCAAGAAACCCGGGACAGCGGTAACTACACCTTC.

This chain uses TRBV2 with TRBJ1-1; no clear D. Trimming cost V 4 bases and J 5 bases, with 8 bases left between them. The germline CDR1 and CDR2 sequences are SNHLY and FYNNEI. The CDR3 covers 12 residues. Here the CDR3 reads CASSADGTEAFF. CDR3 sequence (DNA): TGTGCCAGCAGTGCCGATGGGACTGAAGCTTTCTTT.

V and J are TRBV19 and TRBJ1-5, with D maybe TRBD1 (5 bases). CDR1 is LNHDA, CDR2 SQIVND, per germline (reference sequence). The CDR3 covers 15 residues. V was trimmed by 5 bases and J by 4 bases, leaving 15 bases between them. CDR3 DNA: TGTGCCAGTAGTCCGGATGGGAAGGGGAATCAGCCCCAGCATTTT. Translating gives CASSPDGKGNQPQHF. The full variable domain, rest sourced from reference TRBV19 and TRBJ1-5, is DGGITQSPKYLFRKEGQNVTLSCEQNLNHDAMYWYRQDPGQGLRLIYYSQIVNDFQKGDIAEGYSVSREKKESFPLTVTSAQKNPTAFYLCASSPDGKGNQPQHFGDGTRLSIL.

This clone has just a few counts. Written as DNA, the CDR3 is TGCAGCGTTGAAGATGAGGGAAGAAACACCATATATTTT. It encodes CSVEDEGRNTIYF. This rearrangement joins TRBV29-1 to TRBJ1-3; D remains unclear. V dropped 0 bases and J dropped 5 bases, with 8 bases sitting between them. Germline CDR1 and CDR2: SQVTM and ANQGSEA. The CDR3 totals 13 residues.